This TCR beta chain emerged from a study of T cell changes during pregnancy in multiple sclerosis. Concerning this clone itself: One end of the junction fails to match germline, which may point to a read error.

This CDR3 comprises 12 residues. The germline V gene has CDR1 SGHAT and CDR2 FQNNGV. Clones were read by immunoSEQ multiplex PCR, and TCRdb kept only the in-frame ones, dropping some. The table has roughly 60,000 clones, roughly 91% seen once. V gene TRBV11-2 combines with J gene TRBJ2-7, with TRBD1 matching over 10 bases. This clonotype originated in a female donor with multiple sclerosis, enrolled in a pregnancy study. Sequencing was performed on peripheral blood, taken before pregnancy. Written as DNA, the CDR3 is TGTGCCAGCAGCTTAGGGACAGGGGGTACGGACTTC. Translation gives CASSLGTGGTDF.